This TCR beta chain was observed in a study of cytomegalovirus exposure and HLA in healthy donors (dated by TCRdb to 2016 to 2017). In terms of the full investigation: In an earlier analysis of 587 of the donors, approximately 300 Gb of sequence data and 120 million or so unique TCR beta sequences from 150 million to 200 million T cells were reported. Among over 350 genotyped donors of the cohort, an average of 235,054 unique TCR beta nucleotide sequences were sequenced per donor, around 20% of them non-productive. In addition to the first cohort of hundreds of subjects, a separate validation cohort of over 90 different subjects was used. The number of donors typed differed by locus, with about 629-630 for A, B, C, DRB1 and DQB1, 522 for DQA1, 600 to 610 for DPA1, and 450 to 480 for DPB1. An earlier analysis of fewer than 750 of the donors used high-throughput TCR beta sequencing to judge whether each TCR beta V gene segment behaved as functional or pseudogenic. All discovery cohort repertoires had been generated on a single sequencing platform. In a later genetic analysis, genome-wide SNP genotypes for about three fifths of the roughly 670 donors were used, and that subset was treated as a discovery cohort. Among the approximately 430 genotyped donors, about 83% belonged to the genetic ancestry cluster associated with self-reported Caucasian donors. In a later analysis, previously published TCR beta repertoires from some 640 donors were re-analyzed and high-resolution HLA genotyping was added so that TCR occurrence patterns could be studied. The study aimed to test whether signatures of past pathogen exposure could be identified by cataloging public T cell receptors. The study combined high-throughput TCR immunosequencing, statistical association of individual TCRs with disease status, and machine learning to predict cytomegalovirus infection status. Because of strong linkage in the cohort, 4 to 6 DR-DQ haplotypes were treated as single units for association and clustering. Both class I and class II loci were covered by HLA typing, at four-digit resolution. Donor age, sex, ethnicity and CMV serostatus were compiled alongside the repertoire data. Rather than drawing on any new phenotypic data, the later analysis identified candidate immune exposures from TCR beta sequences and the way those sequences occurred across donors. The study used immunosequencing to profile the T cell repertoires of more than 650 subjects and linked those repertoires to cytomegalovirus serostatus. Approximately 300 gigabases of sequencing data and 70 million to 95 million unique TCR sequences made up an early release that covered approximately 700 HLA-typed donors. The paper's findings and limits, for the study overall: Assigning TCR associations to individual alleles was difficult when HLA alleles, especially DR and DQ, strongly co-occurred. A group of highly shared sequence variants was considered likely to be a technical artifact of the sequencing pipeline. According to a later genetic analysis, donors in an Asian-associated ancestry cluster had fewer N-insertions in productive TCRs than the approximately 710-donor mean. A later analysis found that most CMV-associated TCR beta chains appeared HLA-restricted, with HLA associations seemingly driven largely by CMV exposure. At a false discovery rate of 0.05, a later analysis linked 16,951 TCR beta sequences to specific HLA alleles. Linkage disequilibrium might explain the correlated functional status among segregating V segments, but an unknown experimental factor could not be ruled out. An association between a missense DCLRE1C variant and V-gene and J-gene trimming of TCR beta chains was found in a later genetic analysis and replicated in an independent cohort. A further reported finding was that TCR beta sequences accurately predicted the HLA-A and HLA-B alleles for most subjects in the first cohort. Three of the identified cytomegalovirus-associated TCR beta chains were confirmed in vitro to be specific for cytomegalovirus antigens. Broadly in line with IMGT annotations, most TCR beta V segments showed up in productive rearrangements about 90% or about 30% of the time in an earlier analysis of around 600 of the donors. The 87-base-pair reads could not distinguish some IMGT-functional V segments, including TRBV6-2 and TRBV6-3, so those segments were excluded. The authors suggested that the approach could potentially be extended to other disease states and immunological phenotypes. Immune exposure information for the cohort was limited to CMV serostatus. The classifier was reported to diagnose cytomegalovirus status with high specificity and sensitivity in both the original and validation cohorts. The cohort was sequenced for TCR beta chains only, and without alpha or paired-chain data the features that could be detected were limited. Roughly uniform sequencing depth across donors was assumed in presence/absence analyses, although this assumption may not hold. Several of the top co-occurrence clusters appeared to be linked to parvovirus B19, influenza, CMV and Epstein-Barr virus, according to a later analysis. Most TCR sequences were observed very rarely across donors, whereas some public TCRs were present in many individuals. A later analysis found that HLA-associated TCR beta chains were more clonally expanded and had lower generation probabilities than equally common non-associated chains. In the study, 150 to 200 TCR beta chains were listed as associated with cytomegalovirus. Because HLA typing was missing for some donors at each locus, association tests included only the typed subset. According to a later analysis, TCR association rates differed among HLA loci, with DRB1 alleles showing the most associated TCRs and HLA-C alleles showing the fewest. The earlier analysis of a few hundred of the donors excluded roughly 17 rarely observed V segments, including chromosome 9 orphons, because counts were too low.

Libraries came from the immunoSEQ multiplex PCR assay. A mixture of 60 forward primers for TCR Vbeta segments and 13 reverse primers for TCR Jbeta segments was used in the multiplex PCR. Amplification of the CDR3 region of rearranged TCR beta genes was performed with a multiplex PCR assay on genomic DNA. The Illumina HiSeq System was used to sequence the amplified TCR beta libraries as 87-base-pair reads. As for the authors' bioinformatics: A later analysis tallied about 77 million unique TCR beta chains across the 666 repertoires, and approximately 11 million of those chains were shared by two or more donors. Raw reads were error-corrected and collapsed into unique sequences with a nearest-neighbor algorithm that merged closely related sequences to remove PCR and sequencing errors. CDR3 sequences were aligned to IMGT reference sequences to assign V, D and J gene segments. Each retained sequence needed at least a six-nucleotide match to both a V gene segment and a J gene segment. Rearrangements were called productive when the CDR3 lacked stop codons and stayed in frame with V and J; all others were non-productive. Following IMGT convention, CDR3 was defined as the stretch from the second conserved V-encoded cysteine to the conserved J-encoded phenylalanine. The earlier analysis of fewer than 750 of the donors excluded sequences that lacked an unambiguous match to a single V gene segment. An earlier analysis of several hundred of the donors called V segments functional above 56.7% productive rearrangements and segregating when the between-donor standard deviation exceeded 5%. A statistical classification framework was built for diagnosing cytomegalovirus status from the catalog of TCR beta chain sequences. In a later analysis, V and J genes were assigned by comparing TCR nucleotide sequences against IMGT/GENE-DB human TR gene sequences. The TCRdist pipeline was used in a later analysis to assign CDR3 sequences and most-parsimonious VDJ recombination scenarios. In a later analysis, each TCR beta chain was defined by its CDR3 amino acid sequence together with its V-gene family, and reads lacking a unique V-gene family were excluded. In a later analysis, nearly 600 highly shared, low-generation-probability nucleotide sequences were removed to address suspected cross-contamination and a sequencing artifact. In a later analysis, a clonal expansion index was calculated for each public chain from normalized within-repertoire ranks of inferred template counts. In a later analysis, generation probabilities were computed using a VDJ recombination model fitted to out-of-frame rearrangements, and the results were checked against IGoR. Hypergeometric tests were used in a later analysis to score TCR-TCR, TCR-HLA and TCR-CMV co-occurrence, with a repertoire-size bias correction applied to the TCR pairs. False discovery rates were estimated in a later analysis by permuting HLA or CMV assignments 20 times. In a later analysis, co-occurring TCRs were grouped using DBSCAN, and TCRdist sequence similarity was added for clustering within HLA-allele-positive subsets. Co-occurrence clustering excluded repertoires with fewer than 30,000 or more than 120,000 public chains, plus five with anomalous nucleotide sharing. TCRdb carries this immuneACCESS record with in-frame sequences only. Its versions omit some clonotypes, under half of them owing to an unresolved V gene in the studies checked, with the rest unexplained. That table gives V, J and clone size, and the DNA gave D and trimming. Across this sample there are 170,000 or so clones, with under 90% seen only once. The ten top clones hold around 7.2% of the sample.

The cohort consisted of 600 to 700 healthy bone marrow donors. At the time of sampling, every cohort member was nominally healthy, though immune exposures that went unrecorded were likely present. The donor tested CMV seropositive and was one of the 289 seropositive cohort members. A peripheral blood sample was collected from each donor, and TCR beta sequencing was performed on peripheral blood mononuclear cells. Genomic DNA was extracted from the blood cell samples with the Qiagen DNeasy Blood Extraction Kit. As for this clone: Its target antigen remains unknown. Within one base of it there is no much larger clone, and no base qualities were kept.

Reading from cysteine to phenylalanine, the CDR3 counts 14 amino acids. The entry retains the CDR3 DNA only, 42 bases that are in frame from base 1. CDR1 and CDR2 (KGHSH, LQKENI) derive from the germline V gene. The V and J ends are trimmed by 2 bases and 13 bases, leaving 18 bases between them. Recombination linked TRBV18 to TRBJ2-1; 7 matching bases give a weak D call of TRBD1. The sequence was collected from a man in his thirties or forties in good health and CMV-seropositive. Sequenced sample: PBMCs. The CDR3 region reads CASSPIKGGQSQFF. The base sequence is TGTGCCAGCTCACCAATAAAGGGGGGACAGAGTCAGTTCTTC.